Listed below are T cell receptor beta chains from one sample, sequenced in a study of CD8+ T cells in alopecia areata. Clones were read by immunoSEQ multiplex PCR, and TCRdb kept only the in-frame ones, dropping some. The sample holds 140,000 to 150,000 clones; 54% are singletons and the top ten take about 16%. This material consisted of CD8+ T cells sorted from blood, taken at week 4, from a patient treated with tofacitinib. The receptors were sampled from a human donor with alopecia areata. The CDR3 runs from the conserved cysteine through the conserved F or W. A D gene is named only where the DNA matches it firmly. Only part of the rows carry a size: once, few, many, or a class if the clone is expanded.

V gene	clone size	D gene	CDR3 length	J gene	CDR3 protein	CDR3 DNA
TRBV6-5	few	NA	14	TRBJ1-1	CASSVDSMNTEAFF	TGTGCCAGCAGTGTAGACAGTATGAACACTGAAGCTTTCTTT
TRBV27	NA	TRBD2	16	TRBJ2-7	CASTPLRLAGTYEQYF	TGTGCCAGCACCCCCCTCCGGCTAGCGGGGACCTACGAGCAGTACTTC
TRBV15	NA	NA	14	TRBJ2-1	CATTLSSLANEQFF	TGTGCCACCACCCTTAGCAGCCTGGCAAACGAGCAGTTCTTC
TRBV30	NA	NA	12	TRBJ2-7	CAWSVEGTQQYF	TGTGCCTGGAGCGTGGAAGGGACCCAGCAGTACTTC
TRBV29-1	NA	NA	10	TRBJ1-1	CSVDATEAFF	TGCAGCGTTGACGCCACTGAAGCTTTCTTT
TRBV27	NA	NA	12	TRBJ2-1	CASSLQGNEQFF	TGTGCCAGCAGTTTGCAGGGGAATGAGCAGTTCTTC
TRBV5-6	NA	NA	12	TRBJ2-2	CASTWGTGELFF	TGTGCCAGCACCTGGGGCACCGGGGAGCTGTTTTTT
TRBV4-1	NA	NA	15	TRBJ1-2	CASSQEGRAAYGYTF	TGCGCCAGCAGCCAAGAGGGGAGGGCGGCCTATGGCTACACCTTC
TRBV7-9	once	TRBD1	14	TRBJ1-2	CASSTDRGRYGYTF	TGTGCCAGCAGCACAGACAGGGGTCGGTATGGCTACACCTTC
TRBV10-3	NA	NA	13	TRBJ1-2	CAISVLGGDGYTF	TGTGCCATCAGTGTGCTGGGGGGCGATGGCTACACCTTC
TRBV4-3	NA	TRBD1	15	TRBJ2-7	CASSEGPGQGYEQYF	TGCGCCAGCAGCGAAGGACCGGGACAGGGCTACGAGCAGTACTTC
TRBV29-1	few	TRBD1	15	TRBJ1-1	CSGYDTAEGATEAFF	TGCAGCGGCTACGACACGGCAGAGGGGGCCACTGAAGCTTTCTTT
TRBV19	NA	TRBD1	18	TRBJ1-5	CASSIWTGGFFSNQPQHF	TGTGCCAGTAGTATCTGGACAGGGGGCTTTTTTAGCAATCAGCCCCAGCATTTT
TRBV30	NA	NA	14	TRBJ2-7	CAWSPPETTREQYF	TGTGCCTGGAGTCCCCCCGAGACTACGCGCGAGCAGTACTTC
TRBV29-1	few	NA	11	TRBJ1-1	CSVGSNTEAFF	TGCAGCGTTGGTTCTAACACTGAAGCTTTCTTT
TRBV29-1	few	NA	13	TRBJ2-2	CSVTGGPTGELFF	TGCAGCGTTACCGGGGGGCCCACCGGGGAGCTGTTTTTT
TRBV19	NA	NA	17	TRBJ2-4	CASSIDSRGRFENIQYF	TGTGCCAGTAGTATAGATTCACGGGGGCGATTTGAAAACATTCAGTACTTC
TRBV30	once	TRBD1	12	TRBJ1-1	CAGQGVGTEAFF	TGTGCCGGACAGGGGGTTGGCACTGAAGCTTTCTTT
TRBV4-1	few	NA	14	TRBJ1-5	CASSQGAENQPQHF	TGCGCCAGCAGCCAAGGGGCAGAGAATCAGCCCCAGCATTTT
TRBV6-6	once	NA	14	TRBJ1-2	CASSYNPGDYGYTF	TGTGCCAGCAGTTATAACCCCGGGGACTATGGCTACACCTTC
TRBV5-1	NA	NA	15	TRBJ2-5	CASSLGRGYQETQYF	TGCGCCAGCAGCTTGGGCCGGGGGTACCAAGAGACCCAGTACTTC
TRBV10-3	NA	TRBD2	16	TRBJ2-1	CAISESVMTSRNEQFF	TGTGCCATCAGTGAGTCCGTTATGACTAGCCGCAATGAGCAGTTCTTC
TRBV11-2	NA	NA	14	TRBJ2-7	CASTGPSSGYEQYF	TGTGCCAGCACCGGACCGTCGAGCGGCTACGAGCAGTACTTC
TRBV27	few	TRBD2	14	TRBJ2-3	CASSLAGDTDTQYF	TGTGCCAGCAGTTTAGCGGGGGACACAGATACGCAGTATTTT
TRBV15	NA	NA	15	TRBJ1-2	CATSRGTAANYGYTF	TGTGCCACCAGCAGAGGGACAGCCGCTAACTATGGCTACACCTTC